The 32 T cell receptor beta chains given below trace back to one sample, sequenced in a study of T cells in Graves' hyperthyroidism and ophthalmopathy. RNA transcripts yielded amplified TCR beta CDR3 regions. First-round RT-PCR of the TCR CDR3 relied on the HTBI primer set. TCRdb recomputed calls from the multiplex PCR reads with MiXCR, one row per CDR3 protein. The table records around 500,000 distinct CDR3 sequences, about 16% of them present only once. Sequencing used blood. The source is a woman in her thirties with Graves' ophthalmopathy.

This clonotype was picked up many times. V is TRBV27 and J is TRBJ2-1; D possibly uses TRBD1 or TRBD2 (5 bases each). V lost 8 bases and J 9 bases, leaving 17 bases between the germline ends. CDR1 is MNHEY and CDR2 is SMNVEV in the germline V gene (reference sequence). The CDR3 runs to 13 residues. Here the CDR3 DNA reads TGTGCCAGCTCACCCGGGACCTATTTTGAGCAGTTCTTC. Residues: CASSPGTYFEQFF.

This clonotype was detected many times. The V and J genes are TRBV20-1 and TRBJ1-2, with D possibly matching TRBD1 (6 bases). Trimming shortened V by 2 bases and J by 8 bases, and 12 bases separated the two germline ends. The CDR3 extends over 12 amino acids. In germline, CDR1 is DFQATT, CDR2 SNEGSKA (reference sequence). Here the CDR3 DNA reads TGCAGTGCTAGACTGAGGGGGGTCGGCTACACCTTC. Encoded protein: CSARLRGVGYTF.

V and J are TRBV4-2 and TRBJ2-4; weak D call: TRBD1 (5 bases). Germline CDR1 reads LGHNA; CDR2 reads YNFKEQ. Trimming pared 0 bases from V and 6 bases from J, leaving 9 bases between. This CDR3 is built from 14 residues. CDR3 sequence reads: CASSQDDSSNIQYF. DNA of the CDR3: TGTGCCAGCAGCCAAGATGACAGCTCAAACATTCAGTACTTC.

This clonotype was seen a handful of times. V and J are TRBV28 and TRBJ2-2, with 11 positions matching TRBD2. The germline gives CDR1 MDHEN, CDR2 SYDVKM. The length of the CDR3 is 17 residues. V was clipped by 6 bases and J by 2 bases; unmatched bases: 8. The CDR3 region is CASSYLGTSGNTGELFF. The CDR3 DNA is TGTGCCAGCAGCTACCTCGGGACTAGCGGAAACACCGGGGAGCTGTTTTTT.

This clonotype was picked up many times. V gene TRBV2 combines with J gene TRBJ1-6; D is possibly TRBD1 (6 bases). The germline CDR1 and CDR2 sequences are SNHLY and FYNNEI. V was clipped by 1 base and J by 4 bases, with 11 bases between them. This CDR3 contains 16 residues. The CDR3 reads CASSEGTVPYNSPLHF. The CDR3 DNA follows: TGTGCCAGCAGTGAAGGGACAGTACCATATAATTCACCCCTCCACTTT.

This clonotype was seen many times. For the CDR3, the DNA is TGCAGTGCTAGAGATCAGTACGGCCCAGATACGCAGTATTTT. Its protein product is CSARDQYGPDTQYF. The chain combines TRBV20-1 with TRBJ2-3; D is unclear. Trimming removed 0 bases from V and 4 bases from J, with 11 bases in between. This CDR3 contains 14 residues. The V gene's germline CDR1 is DFQATT and CDR2 SNEGSKA (reference sequence).

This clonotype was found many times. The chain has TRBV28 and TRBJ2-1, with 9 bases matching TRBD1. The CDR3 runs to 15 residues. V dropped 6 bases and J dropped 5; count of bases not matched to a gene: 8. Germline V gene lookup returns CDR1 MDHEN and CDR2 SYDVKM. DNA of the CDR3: TGTGCCAGCAGCCAAGACAGGGGGACTAACAATGAGCAGTTCTTC. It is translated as CASSQDRGTNNEQFF.

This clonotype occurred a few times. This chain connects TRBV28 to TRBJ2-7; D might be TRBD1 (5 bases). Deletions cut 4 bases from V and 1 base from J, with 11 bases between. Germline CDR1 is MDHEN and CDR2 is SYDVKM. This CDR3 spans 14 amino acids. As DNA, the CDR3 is TGTGCCAGCAGTTCCCGGACACCTTCCTACGAGCAGTACTTC. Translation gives CASSSRTPSYEQYF.

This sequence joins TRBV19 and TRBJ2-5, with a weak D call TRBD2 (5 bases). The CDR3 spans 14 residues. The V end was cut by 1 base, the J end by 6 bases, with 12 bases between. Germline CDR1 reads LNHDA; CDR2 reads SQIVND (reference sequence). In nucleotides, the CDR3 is TGTGCCAGTAGTATAGTGGGAGTCGGCAAGACCCAGTACTTC. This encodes CASSIVGVGKTQYF.

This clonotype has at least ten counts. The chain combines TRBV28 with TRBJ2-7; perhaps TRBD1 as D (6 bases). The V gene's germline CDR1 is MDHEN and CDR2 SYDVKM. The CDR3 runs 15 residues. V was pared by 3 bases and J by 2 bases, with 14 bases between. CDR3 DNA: TGTGCCAGCAGTTTTGGGTACAGGGAACCCTACGAGCAGTACTTC. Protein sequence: CASSFGYREPYEQYF.

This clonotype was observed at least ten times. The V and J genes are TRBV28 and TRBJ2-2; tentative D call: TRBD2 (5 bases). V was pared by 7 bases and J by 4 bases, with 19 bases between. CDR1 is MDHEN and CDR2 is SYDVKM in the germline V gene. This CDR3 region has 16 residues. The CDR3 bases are TGTGCCAGCATCGTATCTGGGCCGGCGGGCACCGGGGAGCTGTTTTTT. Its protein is CASIVSGPAGTGELFF. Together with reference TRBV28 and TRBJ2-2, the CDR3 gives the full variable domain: DVKVTQSSRYLVKRTGEKVFLECVQDMDHENMFWYRQDPGLGLRLIYFSYDVKMKEKGDIPEGYSVSREKKERFSLILESASTNQTSMYLCASIVSGPAGTGELFFGEGSRLTVL.

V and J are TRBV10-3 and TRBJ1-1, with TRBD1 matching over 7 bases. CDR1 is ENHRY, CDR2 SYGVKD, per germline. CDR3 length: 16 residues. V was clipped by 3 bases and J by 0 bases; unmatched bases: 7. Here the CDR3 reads CAISDRDRSMNTEAFF. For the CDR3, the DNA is TGTGCCATCAGTGATCGGGACAGATCCATGAACACTGAAGCTTTCTTT.

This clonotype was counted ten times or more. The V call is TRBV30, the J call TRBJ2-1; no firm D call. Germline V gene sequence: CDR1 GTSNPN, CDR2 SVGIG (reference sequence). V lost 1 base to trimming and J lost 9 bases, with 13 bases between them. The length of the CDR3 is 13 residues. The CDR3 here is CAWSAAVRGEQFF. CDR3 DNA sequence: TGTGCCTGGAGTGCAGCTGTACGTGGTGAGCAGTTCTTC.

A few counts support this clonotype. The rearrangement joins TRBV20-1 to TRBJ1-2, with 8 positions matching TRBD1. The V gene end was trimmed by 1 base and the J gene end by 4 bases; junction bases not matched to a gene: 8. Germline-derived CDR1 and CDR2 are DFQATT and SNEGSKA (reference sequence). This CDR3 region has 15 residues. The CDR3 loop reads CSARGPGTGVYGYTF. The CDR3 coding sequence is TGCAGTGCTAGAGGTCCCGGGACAGGCGTCTATGGCTACACCTTC.

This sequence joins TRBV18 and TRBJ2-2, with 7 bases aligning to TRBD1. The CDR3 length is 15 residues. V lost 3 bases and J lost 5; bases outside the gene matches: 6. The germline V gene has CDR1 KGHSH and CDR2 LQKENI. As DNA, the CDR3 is TGTGCCAGCTCACCCCGACAGGGCCCGACCGGGGAGCTGTTTTTT. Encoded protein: CASSPRQGPTGELFF. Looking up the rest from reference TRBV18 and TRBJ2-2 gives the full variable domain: NAGVMQNPRHLVRRRGQEARLRCSPMKGHSHVYWYRQLPEEGLKFMVYLQKENIIDESGMPKERFSAEFPKEGPSILRIQQVVRGDSAAYFCASSPRQGPTGELFFGEGSRLTVL.

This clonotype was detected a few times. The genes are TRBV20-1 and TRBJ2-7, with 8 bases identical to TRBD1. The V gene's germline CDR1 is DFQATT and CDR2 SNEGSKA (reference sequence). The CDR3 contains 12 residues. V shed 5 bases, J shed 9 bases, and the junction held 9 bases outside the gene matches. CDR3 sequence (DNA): TGCAGTGCTGGGCAGGGGGCCCCGGGGCAGTACTTC. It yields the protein CSAGQGAPGQYF.

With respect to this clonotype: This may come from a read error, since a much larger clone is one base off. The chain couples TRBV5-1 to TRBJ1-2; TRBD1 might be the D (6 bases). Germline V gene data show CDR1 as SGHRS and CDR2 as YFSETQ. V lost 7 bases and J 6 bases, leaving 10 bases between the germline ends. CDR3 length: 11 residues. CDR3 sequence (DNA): TGCGCCAGCGGCCCAGGGGATGGCTACACCTTC. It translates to CASGPGDGYTF.

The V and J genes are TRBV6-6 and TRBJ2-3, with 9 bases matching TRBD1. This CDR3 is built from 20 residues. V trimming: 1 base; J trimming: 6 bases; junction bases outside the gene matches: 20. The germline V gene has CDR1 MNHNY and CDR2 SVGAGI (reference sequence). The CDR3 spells CASSYLTYRDREQGRDTQYF. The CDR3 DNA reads TGTGCCAGCAGTTACTTGACCTACCGGGACAGGGAACAGGGTAGGGATACGCAGTATTTT.

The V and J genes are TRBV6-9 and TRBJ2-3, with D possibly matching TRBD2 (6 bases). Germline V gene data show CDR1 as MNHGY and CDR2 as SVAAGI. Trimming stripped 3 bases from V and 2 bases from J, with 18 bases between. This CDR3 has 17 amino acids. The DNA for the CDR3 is TGTGCCAGCAGTTACGGCGGGATGGGACGCTCCACAGATACGCAGTATTTT. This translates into CASSYGGMGRSTDTQYF.

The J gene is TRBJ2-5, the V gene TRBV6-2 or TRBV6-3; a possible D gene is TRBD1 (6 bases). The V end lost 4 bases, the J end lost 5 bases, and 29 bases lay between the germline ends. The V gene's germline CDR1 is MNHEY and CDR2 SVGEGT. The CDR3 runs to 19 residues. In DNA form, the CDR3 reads TGTGCCAGCAGTTGGGTCCTTCTGACAGGCCTACCTGGTGGGGAGACCCAGTACTTC. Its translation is CASSWVLLTGLPGGETQYF.

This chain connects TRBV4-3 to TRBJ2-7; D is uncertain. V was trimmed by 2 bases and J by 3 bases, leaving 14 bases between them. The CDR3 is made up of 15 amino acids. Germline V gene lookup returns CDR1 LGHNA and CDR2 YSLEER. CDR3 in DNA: TGCGCCAGCAGCCAAAAGGCCGAATTGGTCTACGAGCAGTACTTC. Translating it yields CASSQKAELVYEQYF.

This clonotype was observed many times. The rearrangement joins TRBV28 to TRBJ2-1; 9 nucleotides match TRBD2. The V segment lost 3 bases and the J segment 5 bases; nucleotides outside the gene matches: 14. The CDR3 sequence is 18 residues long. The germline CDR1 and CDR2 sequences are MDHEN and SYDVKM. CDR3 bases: TGTGCCAGCAGTTTCCCCCGGGCAGCGGGAGGACTGGACAATGAGCAGTTCTTC. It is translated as CASSFPRAAGGLDNEQFF. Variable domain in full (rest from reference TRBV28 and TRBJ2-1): DVKVTQSSRYLVKRTGEKVFLECVQDMDHENMFWYRQDPGLGLRLIYFSYDVKMKEKGDIPEGYSVSREKKERFSLILESASTNQTSMYLCASSFPRAAGGLDNEQFFGPGTRLTVL.

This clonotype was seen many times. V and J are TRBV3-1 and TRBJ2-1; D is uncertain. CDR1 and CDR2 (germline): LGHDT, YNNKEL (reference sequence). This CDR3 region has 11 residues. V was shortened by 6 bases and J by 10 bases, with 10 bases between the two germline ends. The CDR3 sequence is CASRSTREQFF. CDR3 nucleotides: TGTGCCAGCAGAAGTACCCGGGAGCAGTTCTTC.

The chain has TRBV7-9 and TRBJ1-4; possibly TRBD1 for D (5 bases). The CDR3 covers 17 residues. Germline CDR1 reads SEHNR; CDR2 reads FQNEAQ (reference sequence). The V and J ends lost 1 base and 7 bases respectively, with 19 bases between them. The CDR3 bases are TGTGCCAGCAGCTTAGGTCTGGCAGGGACTTATGGTGAAAAACTGTTTTTT. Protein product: CASSLGLAGTYGEKLFF.

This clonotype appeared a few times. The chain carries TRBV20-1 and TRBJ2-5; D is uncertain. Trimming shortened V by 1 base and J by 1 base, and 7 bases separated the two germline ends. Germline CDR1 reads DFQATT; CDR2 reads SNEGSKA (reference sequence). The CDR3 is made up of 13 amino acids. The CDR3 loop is CSARVQIQETQYF. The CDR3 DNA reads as TGCAGTGCTAGAGTGCAGATCCAAGAGACCCAGTACTTC.

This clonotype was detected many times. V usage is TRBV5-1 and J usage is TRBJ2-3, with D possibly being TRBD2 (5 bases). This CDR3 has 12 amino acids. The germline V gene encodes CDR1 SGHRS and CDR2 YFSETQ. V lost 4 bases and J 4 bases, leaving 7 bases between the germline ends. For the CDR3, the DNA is TGCGCCAGCAGCAATAGCGCAGATACGCAGTATTTT. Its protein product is CASSNSADTQYF.

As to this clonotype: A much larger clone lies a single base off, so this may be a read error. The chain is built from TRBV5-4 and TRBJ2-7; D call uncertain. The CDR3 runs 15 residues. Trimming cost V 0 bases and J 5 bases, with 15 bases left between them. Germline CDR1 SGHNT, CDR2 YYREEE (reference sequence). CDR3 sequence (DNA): TGTGCCAGCAGCTTGGGTCTGAGAAAGGTCCACGAGCAGTACTTC. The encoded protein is CASSLGLRKVHEQYF.

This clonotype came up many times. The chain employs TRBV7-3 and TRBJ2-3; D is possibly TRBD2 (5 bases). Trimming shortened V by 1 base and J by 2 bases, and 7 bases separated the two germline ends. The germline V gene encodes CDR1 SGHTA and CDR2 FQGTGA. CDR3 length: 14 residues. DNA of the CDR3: TGTGCCAGCAGCTTAATCGACTACACAGATACGCAGTATTTT. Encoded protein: CASSLIDYTDTQYF.

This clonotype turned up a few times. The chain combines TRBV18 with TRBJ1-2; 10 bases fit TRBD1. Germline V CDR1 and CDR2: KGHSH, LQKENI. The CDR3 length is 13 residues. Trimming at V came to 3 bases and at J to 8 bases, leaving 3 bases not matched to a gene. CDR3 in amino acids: CASSPGTGVGYTF. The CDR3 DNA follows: TGTGCCAGCTCACCGGGGACAGGGGTCGGCTACACCTTC.

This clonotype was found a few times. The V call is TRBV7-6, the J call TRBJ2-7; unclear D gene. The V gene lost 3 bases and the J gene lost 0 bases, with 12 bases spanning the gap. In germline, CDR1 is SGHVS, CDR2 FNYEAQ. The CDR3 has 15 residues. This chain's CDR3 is CASSFGFGVSYEQYF. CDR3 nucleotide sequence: TGTGCCAGCAGCTTCGGGTTTGGGGTCTCCTACGAGCAGTACTTC.

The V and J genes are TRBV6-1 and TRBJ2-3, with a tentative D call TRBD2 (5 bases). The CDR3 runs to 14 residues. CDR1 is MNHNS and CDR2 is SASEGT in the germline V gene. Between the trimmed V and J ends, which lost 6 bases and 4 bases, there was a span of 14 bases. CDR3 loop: CASRLVRVADTQYF. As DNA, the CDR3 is TGTGCCAGCAGGCTCGTGCGGGTCGCAGATACGCAGTATTTT.

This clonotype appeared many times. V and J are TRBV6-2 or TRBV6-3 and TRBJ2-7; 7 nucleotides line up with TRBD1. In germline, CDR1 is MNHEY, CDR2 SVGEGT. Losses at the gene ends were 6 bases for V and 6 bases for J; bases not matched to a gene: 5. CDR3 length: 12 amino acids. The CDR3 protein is CASSEAGGEQYF. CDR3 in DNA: TGTGCCAGCAGCGAAGCAGGGGGCGAGCAGTACTTC.